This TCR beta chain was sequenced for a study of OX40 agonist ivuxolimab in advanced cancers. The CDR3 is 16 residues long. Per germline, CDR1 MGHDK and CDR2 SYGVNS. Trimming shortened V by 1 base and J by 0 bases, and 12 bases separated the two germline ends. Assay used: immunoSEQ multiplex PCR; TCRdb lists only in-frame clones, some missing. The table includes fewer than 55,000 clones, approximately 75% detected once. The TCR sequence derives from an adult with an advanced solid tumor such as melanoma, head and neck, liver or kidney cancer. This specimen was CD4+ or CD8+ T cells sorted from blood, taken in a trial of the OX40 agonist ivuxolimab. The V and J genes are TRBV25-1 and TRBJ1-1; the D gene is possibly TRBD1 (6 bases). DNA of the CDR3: TGTGCCAGCAGTGAATTAGGCAGGGGTCTGAACACTGAAGCTTTCTTT. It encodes CASSELGRGLNTEAFF.